This T cell receptor (beta chain) emerged from a study of regulatory T cells in long-lasting Graves disease. The sample's time point: newly diagnosed GD, antithyroid drugs for less than 3 months. The TCR library was made from RNA that had been extracted from PBMCs in TRIzol. The CDR3 extends over 19 amino acids. Germline CDR1 is SGHAT and CDR2 is FQNNGV. After removal of 5 bases from V and 0 bases from J, the junction contained 14 bases not matched to a gene. Many counts were recorded for this clonotype. Both iRepertoire HTBI primers and Arm-PCR of CDR3 regions were used to build the TCR beta libraries. TCRdb ran MiXCR on the multiplex PCR reads and lists one entry per CDR3 protein. The data hold approximately 490,000 distinct CDR3 sequences, with 16% observed a single time. These data also featured in a second study, about T cells in Graves' hyperthyroidism and ophthalmopathy.

This clonotype was sampled from a man aged 40-55 years with Graves disease. J is TRBJ1-3 and V is TRBV11-2, with 9 bases lining up with TRBD1. This sample comprised peripheral blood mononuclear cells (PBMCs), obtained at new diagnosis, from a patient treated with antithyroid drugs. The CDR3 protein is CASSPGFSGTGHSGNTIYF. In nucleotides, the CDR3 is TGTGCCAGCAGCCCTGGTTTCTCCGGGACAGGGCACTCTGGAAACACCATATATTTT.